Presented here are 8 T cell receptor beta chains from one specimen sequenced in a study of T cell responses to AZD1222 COVID-19 vaccine (dated by TCRdb to 2020 to 2022). The library was built by means of the immunoSEQ multiplex PCR assay. The table was pulled from immuneACCESS by TCRdb, which kept in-frame rearrangements only. Such tables lose some clones; where checked, under half of the loss comes from unresolved V genes, and the rest has no known cause. The sample yields roughly 80,000 clones; around nine tenths were counted once. Of the sample, approximately 5% falls within the top ten clones. What this sample's time point label stands for: baseline before first vaccination. What this sample's treatment or condition label stands for: meningococcal conjugate vaccine given as trial control. The sample was peripheral blood, taken on day 0 of MenACWY control vaccination. The receptors were gathered from an adult in good health.

The chain is built from TRBV4-3 and TRBJ1-2, with D unresolved. V lost 0 bases to trimming and J lost 7 bases, with 15 bases between them. From germline, CDR1 is LGHNA and CDR2 YSLEER. The CDR3 runs to 15 residues. As DNA, the CDR3 is TGCGCCAGCAGCCAAGACCGCAGGTCCCTCCCTGGCTACACCTTC. Translation gives CASSQDRRSLPGYTF.

The rearrangement uses TRBV28 and TRBJ1-5, with D uncertain. The ends were cut back, 7 bases at V and 4 bases at J, with 11 bases in the middle. CDR3 size: 13 residues. Germline CDR1 is MDHEN and CDR2 is SYDVKM. CDR3 loop: CASTRAANQPQHF. DNA of the CDR3: TGTGCCAGCACTCGGGCAGCAAATCAGCCCCAGCATTTT.

The chain uses TRBV6-2 or TRBV6-3 and TRBJ2-3; TRBD2 matches 8 bases. The CDR3 is 15 amino acids. CDR1 is MNHEY, CDR2 SVGEGT, per germline. After removal of 2 bases from V and 2 bases from J, the junction contained 3 bases not matched to a gene. The CDR3 spells CASSYPGLDTDTQYF. The CDR3 coding sequence is TGTGCCAGCAGTTACCCGGGACTAGACACAGATACGCAGTATTTT.

The CDR3 is CASSPESGGGEQFF. DNA for the CDR3: TGTGCCAGCAGCCCCGAGTCGGGGGGTGGTGAGCAGTTCTTC. V is TRBV28 and J is TRBJ2-1; 7 positions agree with TRBD2. This CDR3 comprises 14 residues. J was trimmed by 9 bases and V by 6 bases; bases with no gene match: 11. Germline V gene lookup returns CDR1 MDHEN and CDR2 SYDVKM.

This clone has just one count. Written as DNA, the CDR3 is TGCGCCAGCAGTGTTGGCGGGAACTCCTACGAGCAGTACTTC. Encoded protein: CASSVGGNSYEQYF. The genes are TRBV10-1 and TRBJ2-7, with a possible D match to TRBD2 (6 bases). The germline V and J ends were trimmed by 4 bases and 0 bases, with 10 bases remaining between them. CDR1 is WNHNN and CDR2 is SYGVQD in the germline V gene (reference sequence). The length of the CDR3 is 14 residues.

This chain links TRBV4-3 with TRBJ1-2; tentative D call: TRBD1 (5 bases). Trimming stripped 6 bases from V and 2 bases from J, with 16 bases between. Per the germline V gene, CDR1 is LGHNA and CDR2 is YSLEER. There are 15 residues in the CDR3. The CDR3 DNA follows: TGCGCCAGCAGTCTCTTCGGGGCGCAGAACTATGGCTACACCTTC. Translating it yields CASSLFGAQNYGYTF.

This chain uses TRBV7-9 with TRBJ1-2; the D gene is possibly TRBD1 (5 bases). V was pared by 3 bases and J by 4 bases, with 15 bases between. CDR1 and CDR2 from the germline V gene are SEHNR and FQNEAQ (reference sequence). The CDR3 has 15 amino acids. CDR3 in amino acids: CASSFVLDQGYGYTF. In nucleotides, the CDR3 is TGTGCCAGCAGCTTCGTCCTCGATCAGGGCTATGGCTACACCTTC.

The rearrangement uses TRBV7-2 and TRBJ2-1, with 7 nucleotides matching TRBD2. From germline, CDR1 is SGHTA and CDR2 FQGNSA. This CDR3 is built from 15 residues. Losses at the gene ends were 0 bases for V and 2 bases for J; bases not matched to a gene: 1. CDR3 amino acids: CASSLAAGPYNEQFF. The CDR3 bases are TGTGCCAGCAGCTTAGCAGCGGGACCCTACAATGAGCAGTTCTTC.